The clone carrying this T cell receptor (beta chain) was detected once. The data stem from a study of cytomegalovirus exposure and HLA in healthy donors. Germline CDR1 reads MGHDK; CDR2 reads SYGVNS. The CDR3 sequence is 14 residues long. Trimming cost V 8 bases and J 1 base, with 9 bases left between them. The PCR ran on 60 Vbeta and 13 Jbeta primers. Method: immunoSEQ multiplex PCR; TCRdb's copy keeps in-frame clones and lacks some. The table shows more than 90,000 clones, with roughly 76% occurring only once. This sequence was found in a man in his forties or fifties in good health and CMV-seropositive. The chain recombines TRBV25-1 with TRBJ2-6; weak D call: TRBD1 (5 bases). Sequencing was carried out using PBMCs. Here the CDR3 DNA reads TGTGCCAGCGTGCAGGGTTCTGGGGCCAACGTCCTGACTTTC. This gives the protein CASVQGSGANVLTF.